This passage covers 13 T cell receptor beta chains from one sample sequenced in a study of CD8+CD57+ T cells in acquired aplastic anemia. Genomic DNA constituted the template upon which TCR beta VDJ and CDR3 profiling was performed. TCRdb re-analysed the reads in MiXCR, keeping a single row per CDR3 protein. This sample carries 400,000 to 450,000 distinct CDR3 sequences, approximately 70% of them seen once, and the ten largest clones take 4%. Sequences were obtained from sorted CD4+, CD8+, or CD8+CD57+ T cells (not recorded which) from PBMCs. Receptors were obtained from a human donor in good health, serving as a control.

Details on this clonotype: The junction does not match germline at one end; this may be a read error. The chain couples TRBV9 to TRBJ1-4; D gene uncertain. Germline CDR1 is SGDLS and CDR2 is YYNGEE. The length of the CDR3 is 14 residues. The DNA of the CDR3 is TGTGCCAGCAGTGCTCACGGGCAGCCTAGAGAACAGCTTTTT. This encodes CASSAHGQPREQLF.

Only one count was recorded for this clonotype. This chain connects TRBV7-7 to TRBJ2-5, with 8 bases aligning to TRBD2. The CDR3 spans 16 residues. Germline V gene sequence: CDR1 SSHAT, CDR2 FNYEAQ (reference sequence). Germline trimming cut 5 bases from V and 11 bases from J; bases unmatched to any gene: 19. In DNA form, the CDR3 reads TGTGCCAGCAGCCCGAGACTAGCGAGATCGGAAGAGCGTCAGTACTTC. It encodes CASSPRLARSEERQYF.

The chain is built from TRBV29-1 and TRBJ2-2, with TRBD1 as a possible D gene (5 bases). The germline V gene has CDR1 SQVTM and CDR2 ANQGSEA. The CDR3 extends over 15 amino acids. The CDR3 nucleotides are TGCAGTGCTAGGAGCTCCAGGGTTTTGGTCGGGGAGCTGTTTTTT. As protein: CSARSSRVLVGELFF.

This rearrangement joins TRBV25-1 to TRBJ2-7, with no clear D. From germline, CDR1 is MGHDK and CDR2 SYGVNS. Trimming shortened V by 9 bases and J by 2 bases, and 17 bases separated the two germline ends. This CDR3 has 14 amino acids. CDR3 protein: CARHRTCPPYEQYF. CDR3 bases: TGTGCCAGACACCGGACCTGCCCCCCCTACGAGCAGTACTTC.

This clonotype was seen a handful of times. This chain joins TRBV27 and TRBJ1-6, with D uncertain. CDR3 size: 16 residues. Germline V lookup: CDR1 MNHEY, CDR2 SMNVEV (reference sequence). The V and J ends lost 6 bases and 1 base respectively, with 13 bases between them. The CDR3 DNA reads as TGTGCCAGCAGCCTCGACCGGGGATCCTATAATTCACCCCTCCACTTT. It yields the protein CASSLDRGSYNSPLHF.

Notes on this clonotype: At one end the junction does not follow the germline gene, possibly because of a read error. The J gene is TRBJ2-7, the V gene TRBV7-2; D call uncertain. CDR3 length equals 14 residues. Germline-derived CDR1 and CDR2 are SGHTA and FQGNSA. This CDR3 is CASSFWAGNTIYFF. The CDR3 coding sequence is TGTGCCAGCAGCTTTTGGGCTGGAAACACCATATATTTTTTC.

The genes are TRBV25-1 and TRBJ2-1; tentatively, D is TRBD2 (6 bases). Trimming pared 2 bases from V and 7 bases from J, leaving 12 bases between. The CDR3 totals 14 residues. The germline gives CDR1 MGHDK, CDR2 SYGVNS. The CDR3 DNA is TGTGCCAGCAGTGAAGCGGGGTTGGGGAATGAGCAGTTCTTC. Its protein is CASSEAGLGNEQFF.

The V call is TRBV6-2 or TRBV6-3, the J call TRBJ2-3; 10 nucleotides match TRBD2. Germline V gives CDR1 MNHEY, CDR2 SVGEGT. This CDR3 spans 17 amino acids. The V and J ends lost 6 bases and 5 bases, in that order; junction bases with no gene match: 14. CDR3 DNA: TGTGCCAGCAGCCGACTAGCGGGCCTCCCCGGTGGAGATACGCAGTATTTT. Translating it yields CASSRLAGLPGGDTQYF.

In DNA form, the CDR3 reads TGTGCCAGCAGCTCGCCTTACTACAATGAGCAGTTCTTC. Protein sequence: CASSSPYYNEQFF. The chain recombines TRBV12-3 or TRBV12-4 with TRBJ2-1, with unresolved D. The CDR3 runs to 13 residues. V was shortened by 6 bases and J by 3 bases, with 9 bases between the two germline ends.

The CDR3 DNA reads as TGCAGTGCTAGGGGGCGGGGAGCCTTCTCCTACGAGCAGTACTTC. It specifies CSARGRGAFSYEQYF. V is TRBV20-1 and J is TRBJ2-7; D may be TRBD2 (6 bases). CDR3 length: 15 amino acids. The V and J ends lost 3 bases and 0 bases respectively, with 15 bases between them. Germline V lookup: CDR1 DFQATT, CDR2 SNEGSKA (reference sequence).

This clonotype showed up many times. The chain links TRBV4-1 to TRBJ1-1; D may be TRBD1 (6 bases). Germline loops: CDR1 MGHRA, CDR2 YSYEKL. This CDR3 is built from 16 residues. The V gene lost 0 bases and the J gene lost 2 bases, with 13 bases spanning the gap. The CDR3 region is CASSQEGARVNTEAFF. In DNA, the CDR3 is TGCGCCAGCAGCCAAGAGGGGGCGCGTGTTAACACTGAAGCTTTCTTT.

The chain links TRBV7-3 to TRBJ2-1; D uncertain. Germline V gives CDR1 SGHTA, CDR2 FQGTGA. Trimming stripped 1 base from V and 4 bases from J, with 8 bases between. This CDR3 comprises 14 residues. The CDR3 DNA follows: TGTGCCAGCAGCTTAAATGTCGATTACAATGAGCAGTTCTTC. This encodes CASSLNVDYNEQFF.

The rearrangement links TRBV20-1 to TRBJ2-1; 7 bases line up with TRBD2. CDR3 length: 14 residues. Germline V gives CDR1 DFQATT, CDR2 SNEGSKA (reference sequence). The CDR3 DNA reads TGCAGCGCCAGGTCGGGACGGGGGGATGGTGAGCAGTTCTTC. It yields the protein CSARSGRGDGEQFF.